The sequence of this T cell receptor beta chain was determined in a study of shared clonotypes between healthy human individuals. From germline, CDR1 is LGHNA and CDR2 YNFKEQ. This CDR3 has 16 amino acids. Deletions cut 0 bases from V and 7 bases from J, with 18 bases between. Produced via immunoSEQ multiplex PCR; TCRdb's table is partial and in-frame only. The table lists roughly 1 million clones, 65% to 80% of them singletons. This clone was detected only a few times. The clonotype comes from a young man in good health. The chain is built from TRBV4-2 and TRBJ1-2, with a weak D call TRBD1 (5 bases). What was sequenced was memory CD4+ T cells sorted from blood. Noted subset: CD45RA-negative fraction. CDR3 coding DNA: TGTGCCAGCAGCCAAGAACTGTGGGGGTCGAACAGTGGCTACACCTTC. Translation gives CASSQELWGSNSGYTF.